This entry concerns a single T cell receptor beta chain. Unmatched junction bases numbered 11, after V lost 5 bases and J lost 2 bases. The germline CDR1 and CDR2 sequences are LNHDA and SQIVND (reference sequence). The CDR3 length is 19 residues. The source of the sample is a study of blood T cell repertoires in COVID-19. Study at large: Some COVID-19 samples were acute and others convalescent; all came from the United States, Italy and Spain. Sources were T cells, B-cell-depleted T cells, or PBMCs; the material itself was cDNA or gDNA.

Authors' methods: Amplification of reference gene primers was used by the study to estimate nucleated cell counts. The repertoire was sequenced with immunoSEQ multiplex PCR; TCRdb's copy has only in-frame clones and lacks some. V and J calls and clone size are copied from that table; D and trimming were computed from the DNA. Among around 68,000 clones listed, 70% to 85% were seen once. Sample: peripheral blood. V usage is TRBV19 and J usage is TRBJ2-5, with 16 nucleotides matching TRBD2. The origin of this receptor is a man at least 80 years old with active COVID-19. As DNA, the CDR3 is TGTGCCAGTAGTCCCCAGGGACTAGCGGGGGGGACAACTCAAGAGACCCAGTACTTC. Protein: CASSPQGLAGGTTQETQYF. Complete variable domain (other parts from reference TRBV19 and TRBJ2-5): DGGITQSPKYLFRKEGQNVTLSCEQNLNHDAMYWYRQDPGQGLRLIYYSQIVNDFQKGDIAEGYSVSREKKESFPLTVTSAQKNPTAFYLCASSPQGLAGGTTQETQYFGPGTRLLVL.